Below, 14 T cell receptor beta chains from the same sample are listed, as sequenced in a study of blood T cell repertoires in COVID-19 (TCRdb year 2020). The library was made by the immunoSEQ multiplex PCR assay. The clones in this table, taken by TCRdb from immuneACCESS, are in-frame only. Not every clone is retained; where verified, under half of the shortfall comes from an unresolved V gene, and the cause of the rest is unknown. Within this sample are approximately 130,000 clones, with roughly 84% of them counted one time only. 3% to 5% of the sample comes from the top ten. Sequenced sample: peripheral blood. These receptor sequences come from a man aged 55 to 69 with acute or convalescent COVID-19.

This clone was counted only a few times. The chain recombines TRBV19 with TRBJ1-2; TRBD1 might be the D (5 bases). Trimming removed 3 bases at V and 7 bases at J, with 12 bases between. Germline V lookup: CDR1 LNHDA, CDR2 SQIVND (reference sequence). This CDR3 has 13 residues. In DNA form, the CDR3 reads TGTGCCAGTAGTATCGGCAGGGTCGTTGGCTACACCTTC. Protein: CASSIGRVVGYTF. The whole variable domain, filled in from reference TRBV19 and TRBJ1-2, reads DGGITQSPKYLFRKEGQNVTLSCEQNLNHDAMYWYRQDPGQGLRLIYYSQIVNDFQKGDIAEGYSVSREKKESFPLTVTSAQKNPTAFYLCASSIGRVVGYTFGSGTRLTVV.

The V gene is TRBV7-6, the J gene TRBJ2-7, with D hard to call. Trimming took 5 bases from V and 1 from J, leaving 12 bases between them. The CDR3 contains 14 residues. The germline V gene has CDR1 SGHVS and CDR2 FNYEAQ. The CDR3 DNA reads TGTGCCAGCAGCCCAGACCCGGGTTCCTACGAGCAGTACTTC. Protein sequence: CASSPDPGSYEQYF. The full variable domain, with the rest looked up from reference TRBV7-6 and TRBJ2-7, is GAGVSQSPRYKVTKRGQDVALRCDPISGHVSLYWYRQALGQGPEFLTYFNYEAQQDKSGLPNDRFSAERPEGSISTLTIQRTEQRDSAMYRCASSPDPGSYEQYFGPGTRLTVT.

This chain uses TRBV7-9 with TRBJ1-2; D is undetermined. Looked up from germline, CDR1 is SEHNR and CDR2 is FQNEAQ (reference sequence). The V end lost 4 bases, the J end lost 4 bases, and 10 bases lay between the germline ends. This CDR3 region has 13 residues. Written as DNA, the CDR3 is TGTGCCAGCAGCTCCGGAAACAGCTATGGCTACACCTTC. Translated: CASSSGNSYGYTF.

This chain joins TRBV2 and TRBJ2-1, with 8 nucleotides matching TRBD1. The germline CDR1 and CDR2 sequences are SNHLY and FYNNEI. Losses at the gene ends were 5 bases for V and 12 bases for J; bases not matched to a gene: 9. CDR3 length equals 13 residues. The CDR3 region has the DNA TGTGCCAGCAGTAGCCCACAGGGGGTACGGCAGTTCTTC. Its translation is CASSSPQGVRQFF.

The chain uses TRBV7-2 and TRBJ2-7; unclear D gene. Trimming shortened V by 3 bases and J by 0 bases, and 12 bases separated the two germline ends. CDR1 and CDR2 (germline): SGHTA, FQGNSA. This CDR3 has 15 residues. This chain's CDR3 is CASSLRAATSYEQYF. CDR3 nucleotides: TGTGCCAGCAGCTTGAGAGCCGCCACCTCCTACGAGCAGTACTTC.

This sequence joins TRBV5-4 and TRBJ2-3, with D possibly TRBD2 on 6 matching bases. The CDR3 length is 15 residues. Germline V gives CDR1 SGHNT, CDR2 YYREEE (reference sequence). V dropped 0 bases and J dropped 1 base, with 9 bases sitting between them. CDR3 nucleotides: TGTGCCAGCAGCTTGGCGGGAGCGGGCACAGATACGCAGTATTTT. It codes for CASSLAGAGTDTQYF. Full variable domain (remainder filled in from reference TRBV5-4 and TRBJ2-3): ETGVTQSPTHLIKTRGQQVTLRCSSQSGHNTVSWYQQALGQGPQFIFQYYREEENGRGNFPPRFSGLQFPNYSSELNVNALELDDSALYLCASSLAGAGTDTQYFGPGTRLTVL.

Here the CDR3 reads CASSSRGGEQYF. The CDR3 DNA is TGTGCCAGCAGCTCACGGGGGGGAGAGCAGTACTTC. This chain links TRBV27 with TRBJ2-7; 8 bases align to TRBD2. This CDR3 has 12 residues. CDR1 and CDR2 from the germline V gene are MNHEY and SMNVEV (reference sequence). V lost 6 bases to trimming and J lost 7 bases; unmatched junction nucleotides: 5.

V is TRBV12-2 and J is TRBJ2-7; TRBD1 is taken as the D call from the table, unchecked against the DNA. TRBV12-2 corresponds to a pseudogene. The CDR3 is 16 residues long. The CDR3 bases are TGTGCAAGTCGCTTAGCTCGACAGAAGGTCGACTACGAGCAGTACTTC. Encoded protein: CASRLARQKVDYEQYF.

This rearrangement joins TRBV28 to TRBJ1-2, with 8 bases identical to TRBD1. Per germline, CDR1 MDHEN and CDR2 SYDVKM. This CDR3 comprises 15 residues. J was trimmed by 0 bases and V by 5 bases; bases with no gene match: 5. CDR3 DNA: TGTGCCAGCAGTCAGGGGGCAGATCCTAACTATGGCTACACCTTC. Residues: CASSQGADPNYGYTF.

The chain has TRBV29-1 and TRBJ1-1; no firm D call. V shed 7 bases and J shed 6 bases, with 15 bases lying between them. This CDR3 contains 12 residues. Germline-derived CDR1 and CDR2 are SQVTM and ANQGSEA. This CDR3 reads CSAVVTGAEAFF. Here the CDR3 DNA reads TGCAGCGCCGTAGTAACCGGGGCTGAAGCTTTCTTT.

V and J are TRBV4-3 and TRBJ2-3, with 7 bases lining up with TRBD1. Trimming cost V 4 bases and J 2 bases; bases outside gene matches: 9. This CDR3 is 16 amino acids long. The germline V gene encodes CDR1 LGHNA and CDR2 YSLEER. CDR3 sequence reads: CASSRRDSHFTDTQYF. CDR3 in DNA: TGCGCCAGCAGCCGCCGGGACAGCCATTTCACAGATACGCAGTATTTT.

The J gene is TRBJ2-1, the V gene TRBV7-2; TRBD2 matches at 7 bases. Germline V CDR1 and CDR2: SGHTA, FQGNSA. This CDR3 has 14 residues. V lost 1 base to trimming and J lost 7 bases; unmatched junction nucleotides: 4. CDR3 sequence: CASSLVGTKNEQFF. The DNA of the CDR3 is TGTGCCAGCAGCTTAGTCGGGACTAAAAATGAGCAGTTCTTC. Full variable domain (missing parts from reference TRBV7-2 and TRBJ2-1): GAGVSQSPSNKVTEKGKDVELRCDPISGHTALYWYRQSLGQGLEFLIYFQGNSAPDKSGLPSDRFSAERTGGSVSTLTIQRTQQEDSAVYLCASSLVGTKNEQFFGPGTRLTVL.

The chain is built from TRBV19 and TRBJ2-6; possibly TRBD2 for D (5 bases). CDR1 is LNHDA, CDR2 SQIVND, per germline (reference sequence). V shed 6 bases and J shed 0 bases, with 15 bases lying between them. There are 17 residues in the CDR3. Written as DNA, the CDR3 is TGTGCCAGTAGCATACGGGCCGGGGACTCTGGGGCCAACGTCCTGACTTTC. Translation: CASSIRAGDSGANVLTF.

This clone came up a few times. The chain links TRBV5-4 to TRBJ2-7, with 7 positions matching TRBD2. The ends lost 2 bases at V and 2 bases at J; junction bases unmatched: 4. The CDR3 extends over 14 amino acids. Germline CDR1 is SGHNT and CDR2 is YYREEE (reference sequence). The CDR3 DNA is TGTGCCAGCAGCTTCAGCGGGACCCCCTACGAGCAGTACTTC. It encodes CASSFSGTPYEQYF. Full variable domain (remainder filled in from reference TRBV5-4 and TRBJ2-7): ETGVTQSPTHLIKTRGQQVTLRCSSQSGHNTVSWYQQALGQGPQFIFQYYREEENGRGNFPPRFSGLQFPNYSSELNVNALELDDSALYLCASSFSGTPYEQYFGPGTRLTVT.